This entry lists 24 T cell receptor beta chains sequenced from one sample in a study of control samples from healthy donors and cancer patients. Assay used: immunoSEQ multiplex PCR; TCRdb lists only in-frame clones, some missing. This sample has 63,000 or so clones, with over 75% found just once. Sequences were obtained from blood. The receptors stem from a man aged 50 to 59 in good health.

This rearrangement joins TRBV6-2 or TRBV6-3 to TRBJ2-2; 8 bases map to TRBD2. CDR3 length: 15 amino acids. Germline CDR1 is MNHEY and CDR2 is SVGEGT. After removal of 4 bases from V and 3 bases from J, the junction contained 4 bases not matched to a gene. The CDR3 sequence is CASSSSGGYTGELFF. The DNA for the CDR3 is TGTGCCAGCAGTTCGTCGGGGGGGTACACCGGGGAGCTGTTTTTT.

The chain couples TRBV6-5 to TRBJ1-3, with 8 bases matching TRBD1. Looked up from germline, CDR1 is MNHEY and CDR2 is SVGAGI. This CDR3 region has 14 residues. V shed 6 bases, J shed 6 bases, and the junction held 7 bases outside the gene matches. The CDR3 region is CASRDRVNSNTIYF. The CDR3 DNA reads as TGTGCCAGCAGGGACAGGGTAAACTCAAACACCATATATTTT.

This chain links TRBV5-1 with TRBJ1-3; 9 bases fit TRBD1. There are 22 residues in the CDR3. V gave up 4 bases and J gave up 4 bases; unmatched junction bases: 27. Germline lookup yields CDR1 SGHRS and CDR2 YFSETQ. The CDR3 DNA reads TGCGCCAGCAGCCCACAGGCGTACTCCGGGACAGGGTTCCTCGGGTCGGGAAACACCATATATTTT. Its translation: CASSPQAYSGTGFLGSGNTIYF.

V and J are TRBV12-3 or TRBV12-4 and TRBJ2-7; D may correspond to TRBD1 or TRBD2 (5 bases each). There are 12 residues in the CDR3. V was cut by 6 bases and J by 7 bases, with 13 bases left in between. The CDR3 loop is CASRPTRGEQYF. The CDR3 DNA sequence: TGTGCCAGCAGGCCTACGAGGGGAGAGCAGTACTTC.

The CDR3 loop is CASSPQGARTEAFF. CDR3 coding DNA: TGTGCCAGCAGCCCGCAGGGGGCAAGGACTGAAGCTTTCTTT. The chain links TRBV6-6 to TRBJ1-1; TRBD1 agrees at 8 bases. The junction had 8 bases not matched to a gene; V was cut back by 6 bases and J by 5 bases. CDR3 length: 14 amino acids. Germline V gives CDR1 MNHNY, CDR2 SVGAGI (reference sequence).

The CDR3 region is CASRTGQGTEAFF. The CDR3 nucleotides read TGCGCCAGCAGGACCGGACAGGGTACTGAAGCTTTCTTT. The V and J genes are TRBV10-2 and TRBJ1-1, with 8 bases fitting TRBD1. This CDR3 is 13 amino acids long. Per germline, CDR1 WSHSY and CDR2 SAAADI. V was pared by 6 bases and J by 5 bases, with 5 bases of the junction left unmatched.

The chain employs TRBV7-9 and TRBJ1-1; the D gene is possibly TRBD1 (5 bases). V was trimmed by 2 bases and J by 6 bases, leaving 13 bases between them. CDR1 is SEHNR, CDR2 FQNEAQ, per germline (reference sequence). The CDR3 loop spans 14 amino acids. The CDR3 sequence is CASSLSGDLSEAFF. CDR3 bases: TGTGCCAGCAGCTTATCTGGGGACCTTTCTGAAGCTTTCTTT.

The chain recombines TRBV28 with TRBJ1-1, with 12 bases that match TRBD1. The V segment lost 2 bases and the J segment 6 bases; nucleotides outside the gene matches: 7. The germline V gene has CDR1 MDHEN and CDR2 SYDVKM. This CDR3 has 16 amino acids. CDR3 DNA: TGTGCCAGCAGTTTAGGGACAGGGGGCAATGTTGCTGAAGCTTTCTTT. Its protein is CASSLGTGGNVAEAFF.

For the CDR3, the DNA is TGTGCCAGCAGCAGAGCGGGGGGTAGCACAGATACGCAGTATTTT. It encodes CASSRAGGSTDTQYF. The rearrangement links TRBV2 to TRBJ2-3, with 9 bases lining up with TRBD2. Germline loops: CDR1 SNHLY, CDR2 FYNNEI. Losses at the gene ends were 6 bases for V and 0 bases for J; bases not matched to a gene: 4. There are 15 residues in the CDR3. The entire variable domain, with the rest obtained from reference TRBV2 and TRBJ2-3, is as follows: EPEVTQTPSHQVTQMGQEVILRCVPISNHLYFYWYRQILGQKVEFLVSFYNNEISEKSEIFDDQFSVERPDGSNFTLKIRSTKLEDSAMYFCASSRAGGSTDTQYFGPGTRLTVL.

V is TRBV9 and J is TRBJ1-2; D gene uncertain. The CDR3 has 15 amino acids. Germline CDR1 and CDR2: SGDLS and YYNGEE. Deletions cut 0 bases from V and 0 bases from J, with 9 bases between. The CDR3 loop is CASSVVPEANYGYTF. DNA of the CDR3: TGTGCCAGCAGCGTAGTTCCGGAGGCTAACTATGGCTACACCTTC.

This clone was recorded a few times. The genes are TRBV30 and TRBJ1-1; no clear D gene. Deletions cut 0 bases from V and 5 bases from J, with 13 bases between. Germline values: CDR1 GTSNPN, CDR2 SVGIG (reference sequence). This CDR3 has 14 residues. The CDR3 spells CAWSVDPPPTEAFF. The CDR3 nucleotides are TGTGCCTGGAGTGTAGATCCCCCCCCTACTGAAGCTTTCTTT.

The CDR3 DNA reads TGTGCCTTCGCCTTAGACAGGGGGCTATCGGAGACCCAGTACTTC. It translates to CAFALDRGLSETQYF. V usage is TRBV30 and J usage is TRBJ2-5; TRBD1 matches 10 bases. With 7 bases clipped from V and 5 bases from J, the junction kept 13 bases outside the gene matches. Germline lookup yields CDR1 GTSNPN and CDR2 SVGIG (reference sequence). The CDR3 loop spans 15 amino acids.

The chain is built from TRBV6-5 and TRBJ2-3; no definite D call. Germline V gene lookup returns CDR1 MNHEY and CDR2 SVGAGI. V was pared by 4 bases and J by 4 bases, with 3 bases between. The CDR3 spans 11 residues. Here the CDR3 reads CASSFPDTQYF. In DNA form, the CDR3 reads TGTGCCAGCAGTTTCCCAGATACGCAGTATTTT.

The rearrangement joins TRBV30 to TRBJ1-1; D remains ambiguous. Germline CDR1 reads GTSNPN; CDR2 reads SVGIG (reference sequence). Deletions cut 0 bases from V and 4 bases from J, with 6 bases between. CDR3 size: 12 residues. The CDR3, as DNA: TGTGCCTGGAGTGTGTGGGGCACTGAAGCTTTCTTT. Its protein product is CAWSVWGTEAFF.

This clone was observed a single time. The CDR3 is CASSLIFQYEQYF. Here the CDR3 DNA reads TGTGCCAGCAGCTTGATTTTTCAGTACGAGCAGTACTTC. The V call is TRBV5-6, the J call TRBJ2-7; D uncertain. The CDR3 loop spans 13 amino acids. The germline gives CDR1 SGHDT, CDR2 YYEEEE. V was shortened by 1 base and J by 4 bases, with 9 bases between the two germline ends.

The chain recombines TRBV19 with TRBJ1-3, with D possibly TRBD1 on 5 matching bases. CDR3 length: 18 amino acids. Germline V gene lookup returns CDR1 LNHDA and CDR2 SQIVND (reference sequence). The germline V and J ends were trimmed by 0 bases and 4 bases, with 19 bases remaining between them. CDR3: CASSIDAPGPTSGNTIYF. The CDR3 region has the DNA TGTGCCAGTAGTATAGATGCTCCGGGACCTACGTCGGGAAACACCATATATTTT.

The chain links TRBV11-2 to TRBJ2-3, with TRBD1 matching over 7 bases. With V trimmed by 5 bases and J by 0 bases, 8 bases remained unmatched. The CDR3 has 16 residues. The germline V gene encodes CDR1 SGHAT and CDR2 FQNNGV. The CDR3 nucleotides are TGTGCCAGCAGCCCCAGACCGGGACAGAGCACAGATACGCAGTATTTT. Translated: CASSPRPGQSTDTQYF.

The CDR3 spells CASSGLRGTDTQYF. CDR3 nucleotides: TGTGCCAGCTCGGGCTTAAGGGGCACAGATACGCAGTATTTT. The V and J genes are TRBV18 and TRBJ2-3; unclear D gene. The CDR3 length is 14 residues. CDR1 and CDR2 (germline): KGHSH, LQKENI. The V gene lost 6 bases and the J gene lost 1 base, with 11 bases spanning the gap.

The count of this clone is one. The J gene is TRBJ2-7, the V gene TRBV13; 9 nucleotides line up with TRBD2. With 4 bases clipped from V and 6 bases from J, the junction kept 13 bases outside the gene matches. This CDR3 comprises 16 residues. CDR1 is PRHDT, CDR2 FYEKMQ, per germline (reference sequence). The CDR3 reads CASSSFMVREGREQYF. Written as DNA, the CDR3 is TGTGCCAGCAGCTCCTTTATGGTGCGGGAGGGCCGCGAGCAGTACTTC.

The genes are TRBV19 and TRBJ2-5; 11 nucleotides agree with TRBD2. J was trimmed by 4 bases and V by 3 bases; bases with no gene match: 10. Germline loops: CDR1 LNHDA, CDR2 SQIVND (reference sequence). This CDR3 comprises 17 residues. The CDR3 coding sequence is TGTGCCAGTAGTATTGGGCTAGCGGGAGGTGGATCAGAGACCCAGTACTTC. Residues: CASSIGLAGGGSETQYF.

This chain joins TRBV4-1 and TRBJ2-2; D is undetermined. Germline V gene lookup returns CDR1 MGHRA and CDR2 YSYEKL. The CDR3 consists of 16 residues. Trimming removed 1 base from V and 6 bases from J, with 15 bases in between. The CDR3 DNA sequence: TGCGCCAGCAGCCAAGTGGCGACTGTGCGCGCCGGGGAGCTGTTTTTT. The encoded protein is CASSQVATVRAGELFF.

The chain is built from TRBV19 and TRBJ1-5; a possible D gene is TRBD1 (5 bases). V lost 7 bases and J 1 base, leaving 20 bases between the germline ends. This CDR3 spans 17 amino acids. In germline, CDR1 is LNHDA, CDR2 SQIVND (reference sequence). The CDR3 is CASKIGGGLISNQPQHF. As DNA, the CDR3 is TGTGCCAGTAAGATTGGGGGAGGGTTGATAAGCAATCAGCCCCAGCATTTT.

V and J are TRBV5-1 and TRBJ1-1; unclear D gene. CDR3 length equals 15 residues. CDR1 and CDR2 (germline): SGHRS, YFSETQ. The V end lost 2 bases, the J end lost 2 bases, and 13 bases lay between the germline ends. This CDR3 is CASSLLGDGNTEAFF. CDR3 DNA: TGCGCCAGCAGCTTATTAGGCGACGGCAACACTGAAGCTTTCTTT.

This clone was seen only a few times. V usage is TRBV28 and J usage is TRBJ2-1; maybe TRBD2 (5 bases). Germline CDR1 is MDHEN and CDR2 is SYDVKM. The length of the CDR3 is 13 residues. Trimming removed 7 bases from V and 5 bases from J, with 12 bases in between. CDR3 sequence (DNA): TGTGCCAGCAAGGCTAGCAGGAACAATGAGCAGTTCTTC. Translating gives CASKASRNNEQFF.